A selection of T cell receptor beta chains follows, all from one sample in a study of cytomegalovirus exposure and HLA in healthy donors. Using immunoSEQ multiplex PCR, the repertoire was profiled, and TCRdb retains in-frame clones only, with some absent. The profile shows 150,000 to 200,000 clones, roughly 84% of them singletons. Specimen: PBMCs. The receptor set was obtained from a male donor in good health and CMV-seronegative. The CDR3 runs from the conserved cysteine through the conserved F or W. The order of the fields is V gene, J gene, D gene, clone size, CDR3 DNA, CDR3 protein. D genes are given only for firm matches. Size is stated for part of the rows, as once, few or many counts, or as a class when the clone is expanded.

v_gene: TRBV7-9
j_gene: TRBJ2-1
d_gene: -
abundance: -
CDR3nt: TGTGCCAGCAGCTCCGAACTGGGGGCCAATGAGCAGTTCTTC
CDR3aa: CASSSELGANEQFF

v_gene: TRBV9
j_gene: TRBJ1-2
d_gene: -
abundance: once
CDR3nt: TGTGCCAGCAGCGTAGCTATGACAGGAGATAGTAACTATGGCTACACCTTC
CDR3aa: CASSVAMTGDSNYGYTF

v_gene: TRBV6-1
j_gene: TRBJ2-1
d_gene: TRBD2
abundance: once
CDR3nt: TGTGCCAGCAAGCTCGCGGGAGGAGGCCGGGATGAGCAGTTCTTC
CDR3aa: CASKLAGGGRDEQFF

v_gene: TRBV6-1
j_gene: TRBJ1-4
d_gene: -
abundance: -
CDR3nt: TGTGCCAGCAAAGGGGGGGGGCAAAATGAAAAACTGTTTTTT
CDR3aa: CASKGGGQNEKLFF

v_gene: TRBV11-2
j_gene: TRBJ2-1
d_gene: -
abundance: -
CDR3nt: TGTGCCAGCAGCGAGGGCCGATACAATGAGCAGTTCTTC
CDR3aa: CASSEGRYNEQFF

v_gene: TRBV18
j_gene: TRBJ1-2
d_gene: TRBD1
abundance: once
CDR3nt: TGTGCCAGCTCACCACCTAGGACAGGGGCAGGACGCTATGGCTACACCTTC
CDR3aa: CASSPPRTGAGRYGYTF

v_gene: TRBV25-1
j_gene: TRBJ1-1
d_gene: -
abundance: -
CDR3nt: TGTGCCAGCGGATACAGAAACACTGAAGCTTTCTTT
CDR3aa: CASGYRNTEAFF

v_gene: TRBV6-6
j_gene: TRBJ2-5
d_gene: TRBD2
abundance: -
CDR3nt: TGTGCCAGCGGACTAGCGCTCCAAGAGACCCAGTACTTC
CDR3aa: CASGLALQETQYF

v_gene: TRBV19
j_gene: TRBJ2-7
d_gene: TRBD1
abundance: -
CDR3nt: TGTGCCAGTAGTATAGCAGGGGGCTACGAGCAGTACTTC
CDR3aa: CASSIAGGYEQYF

v_gene: TRBV7-9
j_gene: TRBJ2-3
d_gene: -
abundance: -
CDR3nt: TGTGCCAGCAGCGACCTGGGGACTCCCACAGATACGCAGTATTTT
CDR3aa: CASSDLGTPTDTQYF

v_gene: TRBV9
j_gene: TRBJ1-2
d_gene: -
abundance: -
CDR3nt: TGTGCCAGCAGCGGTACACGGGACTATGGCTACACCTTC
CDR3aa: CASSGTRDYGYTF

v_gene: TRBV6-4
j_gene: TRBJ2-2
d_gene: -
abundance: once
CDR3nt: TGTGCCAGCAGTGAAGAGGGAGGCGGTACCGGGGAGCTGTTTTTT
CDR3aa: CASSEEGGGTGELFF

v_gene: TRBV11-2
j_gene: TRBJ2-2
d_gene: TRBD2
abundance: -
CDR3nt: TGTGCCAGCAGGCAGGGACTAGCGGGAGGTTCTGGCACCGGGGAGCTGTTTTTT
CDR3aa: CASRQGLAGGSGTGELFF

v_gene: TRBV28
j_gene: TRBJ2-2
d_gene: TRBD1
abundance: once
CDR3nt: TGTGCCAGCAGTTTCCCCGTAGACAGGGGGCTAATGTTCGGGGAGCTGTTTTTT
CDR3aa: CASSFPVDRGLMFGELFF

v_gene: TRBV5-4
j_gene: TRBJ2-3
d_gene: TRBD2
abundance: -
CDR3nt: TGTGCCAGCAGCCCCAGACTAGCGGGGGCCGTAGATACGCAGTATTTT
CDR3aa: CASSPRLAGAVDTQYF